Detailed here is one TCR beta chain. The sample comes from a study of blood T cell repertoires in COVID-19. At the level of the study: The samples span acute and convalescent COVID-19 from the United States, Italy and Spain. The analysed material was cDNA or gDNA that came from T cells, B-cell-depleted T cells, or PBMCs.

This table comes from immunoSEQ multiplex PCR, and its TCRdb copy is limited to in-frame clones, with some not included. Counted here are some 48,000 clones, approximately 81% occurring once; the ten biggest clones make up under 6%. Trimming cost V 6 bases and J 8 bases, with 17 bases left between them. This CDR3 has 13 residues. The germline V gene has CDR1 MNHEY and CDR2 SVGAGI. The chain recombines TRBV6-5 with TRBJ2-7; D may be TRBD2 (5 bases). Sequenced sample: peripheral blood. The sequence came from a woman aged 60-75 years with acute or convalescent COVID-19. CDR3 amino acids: CASREGQFAKQYF. The CDR3 DNA reads TGTGCCAGCAGAGAGGGCCAGTTTGCCAAGCAGTACTTC.